This TCR beta chain was profiled in a study of T cell clonality in common variable immunodeficiency. Control and CVID samples contributed equal amounts of genomic DNA. Clones were sequenced by immunoSEQ multiplex PCR, and TCRdb holds only the in-frame ones, with some missing. This repertoire lists approximately 81,000 clones without singletons; 0.75% to 1% sits in the top ten. This CDR3 comprises 13 residues. The ends were cut back, 1 base at V and 5 bases at J, with 6 bases in the middle. Per germline, CDR1 SGHTA and CDR2 FQGNSA. This clone was seen many times. Its antigen is unidentified. With the read ending 3 residues before the CDR3 end, the germline J gene is used to fill in that end. General observations from the study: Compared with controls, CVID subjects had fewer shared TCRbeta clones.

The sequence was collected from a person aged 18 to 69 in good health. Specimen: peripheral blood mononuclear cells. The chain combines TRBV7-2 with TRBJ2-1; D gene ambiguous. CDR3 DNA, as far as it was read: TGTGCCAGCAGCTTAGACACAGACAATGAG. Amino acid sequence: CASSLDTDNE. The CDR3 reads in full as CASSLDTDNEQFF.